This entry is about one T cell receptor beta chain. Its antigen is not yet known. The sample holds no much larger clone one base away, and base qualities are not on file. This specimen belongs to a study of radiation and T cells in renal cell carcinoma (TCRdb year 2020). In the study overall: A total of 50 to 60 samples underwent TCR beta sequencing, made up of about 25 tumors and around 27 peripheral blood samples. The last blood draw occurred 4 weeks after radiation, at the same time as nephrectomy. Across all 53 samples, 3.8 million or so unique CDR3 nucleotide sequences encoding over 2.5 million unique CDR3 amino acid sequences were identified.

This specimen's time point label, interpreted: blood 4 weeks post-SBRT, at nephrectomy. The sample's treatment or condition label is to be understood as: 15 Gy SBRT to primary tumor, nephrectomy 4 weeks later. Samples came from a clinical trial, in which primary renal cell carcinomas received 15 Gy stereotactic body radiation therapy followed by nephrectomy 4 weeks later. To follow tumor-enriched clonotypes, peripheral blood was collected serially from radiation-treated patients at baseline and again at 2 weeks and 4 weeks after SBRT. Every patient had renal cell carcinoma of clear cell pathology. Genomic DNA for TCR sequencing was prepared using the QIAamp DNA Blood Mini Kit (Qiagen). Samples were included in the analyses only if all quality control checks were passed. Its CDR3 holds 12 amino acids, cysteine through phenylalanine. Only the CDR3 portion is preserved as DNA: 36 bases, with reading frame beginning at the first base. V was cut back by 5 bases and J by 1 base, leaving a gap of 8 bases between them. The germline V gene (reference sequence) provides CDR1 GTSNPN and CDR2 SVGIG.

Results and caveats for the whole study, not just this receptor: Because no pretreatment tumor biopsies were available, whether clonotypes were present in the tumor at baseline could not be determined. With a single-armed trial design, the study had no way to address how radiation dose or scheduling affects the TCR repertoire. Top tumor clonotypes rose in blood from baseline to 2 weeks post-radiation, then contracted by 4 weeks, suggesting transient expansion of tumor-resident clones. Changes in the blood repertoire were not tracked past 4 weeks after treatment.

The immunoSEQ kit was used, according to the manufacturer's recommendations, to generate TCR beta libraries from genomic DNA. To prepare the libraries, a first multiplex PCR with proprietary primers was run, followed by a second PCR that added unique barcodes, and a bead cleanup was done after each round. A kit-provided positive control reaction and a negative control reaction were included in every sample batch. The final libraries were assessed on an Agilent 4200 TapeStation D1000 ScreenTape, pooled by volume, and quantified by qPCR. Sequencing was performed on an Illumina NextSeq500 with a MidOutput 150-cycle cartridge, and 156 Read1 and 15 Index1 cycles were run with kit custom primers. The pooled library was loaded at 0.8 to 1 pM, with a roughly 19% PhiX control spiked in. As for the original processing: Vendor-processed data were analyzed in R, and a clonotype was defined as all T cells sharing the same CDR3 nucleotide sequence. In the clone abundance analyses, frequencies were normalized to the 10,000 most abundant clones in each sample. Public T cell clones, which averaged fewer than five per sample, were excluded before analysis. Tumor-enriched clonotypes and baseline blood-enriched clonotypes were defined as those with an abundance difference of at least 32-fold between compartments. A beta-binomial differential abundance model was used to identify clonotypes that expanded or contracted between blood time points. The Baroni-Urbani and Buser coefficient was used to measure tumor-blood repertoire similarity, and groups were compared with two-tailed Wilcoxon tests in R. TCRdb holds this immuneACCESS table with in-frame rearrangements only. Some clones are missing; in checked studies, unresolved V genes explain under half, and the rest has no known cause. For V, J and clone size, that table is used; D and trimming come from the DNA. The sample has about 78,000 clones on record, around 89% of them singletons. Jointly, the top ten make up more than 4.5% of the sample.

Rearrangement joined TRBV30 to TRBJ1-1; the D gene is perhaps TRBD1, from 6 matching bases. The sequence derives from a woman aged 70-85 years with renal cell carcinoma. This specimen was blood, taken from a patient whose treatment included radiotherapy and nephrectomy. The sequenced DNA: TGTGCCTGGGGACAGTCGAACACTGAAGCTTTCTTT. Translated, it gives CAWGQSNTEAFF.